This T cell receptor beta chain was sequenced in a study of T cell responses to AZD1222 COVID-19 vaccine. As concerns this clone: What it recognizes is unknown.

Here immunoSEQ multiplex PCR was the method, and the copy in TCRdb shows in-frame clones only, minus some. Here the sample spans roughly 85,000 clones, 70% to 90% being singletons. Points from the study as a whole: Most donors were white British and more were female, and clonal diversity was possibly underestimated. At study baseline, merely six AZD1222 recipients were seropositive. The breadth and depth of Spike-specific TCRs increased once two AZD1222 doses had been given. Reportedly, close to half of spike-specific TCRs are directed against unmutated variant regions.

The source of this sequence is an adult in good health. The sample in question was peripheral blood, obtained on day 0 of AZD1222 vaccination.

CDR3 bases: TGTGCCACCAGCAGAGACGGACAGGGGGCGGATGAGCAGTTCTTC. Amino acids: CATSRDGQGADEQFF. The chain uses TRBV15 and TRBJ2-1; 11 bases line up with TRBD1. The CDR3 length is 15 residues. Germline V gives CDR1 LNHNV, CDR2 YYDKDF (reference sequence). J lost 8 bases, V lost 0 bases, and 3 bases had no gene match.